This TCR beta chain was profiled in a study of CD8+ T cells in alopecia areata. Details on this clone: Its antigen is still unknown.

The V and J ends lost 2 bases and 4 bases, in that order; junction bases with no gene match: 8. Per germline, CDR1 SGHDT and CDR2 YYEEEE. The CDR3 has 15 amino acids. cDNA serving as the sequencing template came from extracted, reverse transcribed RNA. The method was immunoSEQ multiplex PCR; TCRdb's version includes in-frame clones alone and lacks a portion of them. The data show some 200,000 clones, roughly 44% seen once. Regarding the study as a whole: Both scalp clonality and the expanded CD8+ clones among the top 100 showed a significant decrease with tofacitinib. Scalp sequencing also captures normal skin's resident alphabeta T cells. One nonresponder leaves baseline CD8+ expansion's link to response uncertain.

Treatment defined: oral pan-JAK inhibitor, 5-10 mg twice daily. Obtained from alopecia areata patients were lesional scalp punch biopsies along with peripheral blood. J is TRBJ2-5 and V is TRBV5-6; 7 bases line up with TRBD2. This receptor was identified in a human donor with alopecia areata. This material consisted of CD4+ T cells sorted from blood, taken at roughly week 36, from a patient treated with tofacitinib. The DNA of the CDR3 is TGTGCCAGCAGCTTTGACGCGGGAGTAGGAGAGACCCAGTACTTC. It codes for CASSFDAGVGETQYF.